This is a list of T cell receptor beta chains from one sample in a study of blood T cell repertoires in COVID-19. This table comes from immunoSEQ multiplex PCR, and its TCRdb copy is limited to in-frame clones, with some not included. The profile shows 270,000 or so clones, approximately 82% of them singletons. Sequencing input: peripheral blood. The receptors derive from a young woman with acute or convalescent COVID-19. The CDR3 runs from the conserved cysteine through the conserved F or W. The D gene is left open where the match is weak. Clone size is not always given. Where it is, it says once, few, many or a class for expanded clones.

>TRBV28|-|TRBJ2-7|-
TGTGCCAGCAGCTCGATTGGACTTTCGGCGGGGGAGCAGTACTTC
CASSSIGLSAGEQYF
>TRBV4-2|-|TRBJ1-1|-
TGTGCCAGCAGCCGCCCTCCCCCGGCTGAAGCTTTCTTT
CASSRPPPAEAFF
>TRBV7-2|few|TRBJ2-2|TRBD2
TGTGCCAGCAACTTAGCGGGAGGGCCGAACACCGGGGAGCTGTTTTTT
CASNLAGGPNTGELFF
>TRBV4-2|-|TRBJ2-1|-
TGTGCCAGCAGCCCCAATAATTGGGGCCGAGACTCTGATGAGCAGTTCTTC
CASSPNNWGRDSDEQFF
>TRBV27|once|TRBJ2-3|TRBD2
TGTGCCAGCAGTTCGTCCGGACTAGCGGGAGTGACGGGGCCAGATACGCAGTATTTT
CASSSSGLAGVTGPDTQYF
>TRBV29-1|-|TRBJ2-5|TRBD1
TGCAGCGGTAACCTGGGACAGTCTCAAGAGACCCAGTACTTC
CSGNLGQSQETQYF
>TRBV4-3|few|TRBJ2-6|-
TGCGCCAGCAGCGCTCCAGATGGGGCCAACGTCCTGACTTTC
CASSAPDGANVLTF
>TRBV11-3|many|TRBJ2-3|-
TGTGCCAGCAGCCTGACCGGGACTGGCGATACGCAGTATTTT
CASSLTGTGDTQYF
>TRBV4-3|-|TRBJ1-3|-
TGCGCCAGCAGCCAAGAGGAGCATGATCGGTACACCATATATTTT
CASSQEEHDRYTIYF
>TRBV27|-|TRBJ2-1|TRBD1
TGTGCCAGCAGTTGGGACAGAGCCTACAATGAGCAGTTCTTC
CASSWDRAYNEQFF
>TRBV27|-|TRBJ2-2|-
TGTGCCAGCAGTTCGAACAGGGAGTACGTGAACACCGGGGAGCTGTTTTTT
CASSSNREYVNTGELFF
>TRBV5-1|-|TRBJ1-2|-
TGCGCCAGCAGCTTGGCGCCAGAGAGGGATGGCTACACCTTC
CASSLAPERDGYTF
>TRBV12-3/TRBV12-4|-|TRBJ2-7|-
TGTGCCAGCAGTAAACAGATGTACGAGCAGTACTTC
CASSKQMYEQYF
>TRBV2|-|TRBJ1-2|TRBD1
TGTGCCAGCAGTGAAGCTAGGGACAGCACTTCCTTAGCGTACTACACCTTC
CASSEARDSTSLAYYTF
>TRBV13|-|TRBJ2-1|TRBD2
TGTGCCAGCAGCTCGCCGGGACTAGCGGACAATGAGCAGTTCTTC
CASSSPGLADNEQFF
>TRBV13|-|TRBJ1-2|TRBD1
TGTGCCAGCAGCTTCTATTGGGACAGGGAGAACGGCTACACCTTC
CASSFYWDRENGYTF
>TRBV7-2|-|TRBJ2-5|-
TGTGCCAGCAGCTTACTGACACTCCAAGAGACCCAGTACTTC
CASSLLTLQETQYF
>TRBV4-3|-|TRBJ2-2|TRBD2
TGCGCCAGCAGCCAAGTGGTACTAGCGGGAGTTCGAACCGGGGAGCTGTTTTTT
CASSQVVLAGVRTGELFF
>TRBV3-1/TRBV3-2|-|TRBJ2-1|-
TGTGCCAGCAGCCAAGGGACATTATCCTACAATGAGCAGTTCTTC
CASSQGTLSYNEQFF
>TRBV28|-|TRBJ2-3|-
TGTGCCAGCAGTTCCTCGGAGACTGGGGATACGCAGTATTTT
CASSSSETGDTQYF
>TRBV6-5|once|TRBJ2-7|TRBD2
TGTGCCAGCAGTTACCGACTAGCGGAAACCTACGAGCAGTACTTC
CASSYRLAETYEQYF
>TRBV18|-|TRBJ2-7|TRBD1
TGTGCCAGCTCACCACCACCCGGGACAGGAGTCTACTCACTTAATAAATTCCTACGAGATGGGCAGTACTTC
CASSPPPGTGVYSLNKFLRDGQYF
>TRBV5-1|few|TRBJ1-5|TRBD1
TGCGCCAGCAGCTTGAAAAGGGGGCGTTGGGGCAATCAGCCCCAGCATTTT
CASSLKRGRWGNQPQHF
>TRBV6-5|-|TRBJ2-3|-
TGTGCCAGCAGTTACGTCCCGTCAGATACGCAGTATTTT
CASSYVPSDTQYF
>TRBV25-1|-|TRBJ2-7|TRBD2
TGTGCCAGCAGTGAGACTAGCGGGCTATCCTACGAGCAGTACTTC
CASSETSGLSYEQYF
>TRBV4-2|once|TRBJ2-7|TRBD2
TGTGCCAGCAGCCAAGGACTAGCGGGAGTCTACGAGCAGTACTTC
CASSQGLAGVYEQYF
>TRBV5-1|few|TRBJ2-3|TRBD2
TGCGCCAGCAGCTTGGCGGCGGGAGGAGGGGGCACAGATACGCAGTATTTT
CASSLAAGGGGTDTQYF
>TRBV19|-|TRBJ2-7|TRBD2
TGTGCTAGTAGTATGGAACGGCGGGAGTTGGACGAGCAGTACTTC
CASSMERRELDEQYF
>TRBV10-3|-|TRBJ2-7|TRBD1
TGTGCCACCGGACAGGGGGGAGGCGAGCAGTACTTC
CATGQGGGEQYF
>TRBV19|-|TRBJ2-5|-
TGTGCCAGTAGTAAGGCTGGGGGCGGTCAAGAGACCCAGTACTTC
CASSKAGGGQETQYF
>TRBV19|-|TRBJ1-5|-
TGTGCCAGTAGTATAACGGGTAGCAATCAGCCCCAGCATTTT
CASSITGSNQPQHF
>TRBV20-1|few|TRBJ2-4|TRBD1
TGCAGTGCTAGTTTACGTGCGTCGGACAGGGGGCGAGCAGCCAAAAACATTCAGTACTTC
CSASLRASDRGRAAKNIQYF
>TRBV5-6|-|TRBJ2-7|TRBD1
TGTGCCAGCAGCCGTCCGACAGGGGGAGTTCTTTCGTACGAGCAGTACTTC
CASSRPTGGVLSYEQYF
>TRBV28|once|TRBJ1-2|TRBD1
TGTGCCTCACGGGAGGGGACAGCGATGCGACCCGGCTACACCTTC
CASREGTAMRPGYTF
>TRBV24-1|-|TRBJ1-2|TRBD1
TGTGCCACCAGTGATGGACAGGGCCGGGACTATGGCTACACCTTC
CATSDGQGRDYGYTF
>TRBV12-3/TRBV12-4|-|TRBJ2-2|-
TGTGCCAGCAGTCCCTCGGAGGCCGGGGAGCTGTTTTTT
CASSPSEAGELFF
>TRBV5-4|-|TRBJ2-3|TRBD2
TGTGCCAGCAGACCTAGCGGGAGGGCAGATACGCAGTATTTT
CASRPSGRADTQYF
>TRBV6-5|few|TRBJ2-7|TRBD1
TGTGCCAGCAGTTATTTGACAGGGGCTTACGAGCAGTACTTC
CASSYLTGAYEQYF
>TRBV19|-|TRBJ2-7|-
TGTGCCAGTAGTATAGACAGGGCCTACGAGCAGTACTTC
CASSIDRAYEQYF
>TRBV7-9|-|TRBJ2-7|TRBD1
TGTGCCAGCAGCTTTTCGCTACAGGGGCCGCAGTACTTC
CASSFSLQGPQYF
>TRBV5-4|once|TRBJ2-3|-
TGTGCCAGCAGCTTGTCCCAGGGAGGAGATACGCAGTATTTT
CASSLSQGGDTQYF
>TRBV5-1|-|TRBJ2-7|TRBD2
TGCGCCAGCAGCCCCAAACTAGCGGGAGTAAGTGGCGAGCAGTACTTC
CASSPKLAGVSGEQYF
>TRBV10-2|-|TRBJ2-5|-
TGCGCCAGCGGCCCCCGCCAAGAGACCCAGTACTTC
CASGPRQETQYF
>TRBV9|-|TRBJ1-2|-
TGTGCCAGCAGTGACTCTAGTGGCCCTAACTATGGCTACACCTTC
CASSDSSGPNYGYTF
>TRBV18|-|TRBJ1-2|-
TGTGCCAGCTCAGCCGACAGTACTAACTATGGCTACACCTTC
CASSADSTNYGYTF
>TRBV18|-|TRBJ2-7|-
TGTGCCAGCGCAGGGCGTGTCGACGAGCAGTACTTC
CASAGRVDEQYF
>TRBV6-5|-|TRBJ1-1|TRBD1
TGTGCCAGCTTGTCAGGGGGTATGTCTGAAGCTTTCTTT
CASLSGGMSEAFF
>TRBV13|-|TRBJ2-3|TRBD2
TGTGCCAGCAGCCCCTCACTAGCGGGAGGAAGCACAGATACGCAGTATTTT
CASSPSLAGGSTDTQYF
>TRBV6-2/TRBV6-3|-|TRBJ2-1|TRBD2
TGTGCCAGCAGGCCTAGCGGGAGCTCCTCCTACAATGAGCAGTTCTTC
CASRPSGSSSYNEQFF
>TRBV2|-|TRBJ1-5|-
TGTGCCAGCAGGGGGGACTCGGGGAACCAGCCCCAGCATTTT
CASRGDSGNQPQHF